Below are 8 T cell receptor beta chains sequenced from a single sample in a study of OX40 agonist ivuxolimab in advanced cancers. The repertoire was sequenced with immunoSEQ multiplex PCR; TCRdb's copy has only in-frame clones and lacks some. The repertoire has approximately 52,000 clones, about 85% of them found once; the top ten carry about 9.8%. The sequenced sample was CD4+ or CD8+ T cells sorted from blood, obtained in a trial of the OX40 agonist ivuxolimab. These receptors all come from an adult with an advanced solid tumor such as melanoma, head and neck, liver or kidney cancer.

CDR3 coding DNA: TGCGCCACCTTAGCGGCCGGCAGCTACGAGCAGTACTTC. Translation gives CATLAAGSYEQYF. The chain uses TRBV10-2 and TRBJ2-7, with D maybe TRBD2 (6 bases). The CDR3 is made up of 13 amino acids. Trimming left V 10 bases short and J 3 bases short, with 16 bases between. CDR1 WSHSY and CDR2 SAAADI come from the germline V gene.

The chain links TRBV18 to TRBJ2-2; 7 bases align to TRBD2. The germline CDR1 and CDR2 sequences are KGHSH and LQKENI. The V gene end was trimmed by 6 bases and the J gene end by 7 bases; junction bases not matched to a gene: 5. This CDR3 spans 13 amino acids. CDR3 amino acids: CASSSGISGELFF. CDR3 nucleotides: TGTGCCAGCTCGAGCGGGATCAGCGGGGAGCTGTTTTTT.

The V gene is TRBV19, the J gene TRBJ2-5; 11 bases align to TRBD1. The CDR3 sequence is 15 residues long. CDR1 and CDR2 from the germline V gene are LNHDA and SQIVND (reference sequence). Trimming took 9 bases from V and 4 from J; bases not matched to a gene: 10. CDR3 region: CASGQGAFQGETQYF. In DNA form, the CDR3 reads TGTGCCAGCGGACAGGGGGCTTTTCAGGGAGAGACCCAGTACTTC.

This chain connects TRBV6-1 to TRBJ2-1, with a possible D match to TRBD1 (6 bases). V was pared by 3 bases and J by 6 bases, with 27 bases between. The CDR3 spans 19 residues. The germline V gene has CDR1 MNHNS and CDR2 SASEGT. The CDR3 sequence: CASSDAIRRGSKFGNEQFF. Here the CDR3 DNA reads TGTGCCAGCAGTGACGCGATCCGCAGGGGCTCAAAATTCGGCAATGAGCAGTTCTTC.

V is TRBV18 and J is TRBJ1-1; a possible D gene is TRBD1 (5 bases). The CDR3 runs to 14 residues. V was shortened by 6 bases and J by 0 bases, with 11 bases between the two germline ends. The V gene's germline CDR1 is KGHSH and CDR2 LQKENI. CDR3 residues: CASSIGALNTEAFF. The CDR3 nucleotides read TGTGCCAGCTCCATTGGGGCCTTGAACACTGAAGCTTTCTTT.

The CDR3 DNA is TGCGCCAGCAGGAGACTAGCGGATTCCTACGAGCAGTACTTC. Encoded protein: CASRRLADSYEQYF. The V and J genes are TRBV10-2 and TRBJ2-7, with 9 nucleotides matching TRBD2. Trimming at V came to 6 bases and at J to 1 base, leaving 4 bases not matched to a gene. Per the germline V gene, CDR1 is WSHSY and CDR2 is SAAADI. The CDR3 extends over 14 amino acids.

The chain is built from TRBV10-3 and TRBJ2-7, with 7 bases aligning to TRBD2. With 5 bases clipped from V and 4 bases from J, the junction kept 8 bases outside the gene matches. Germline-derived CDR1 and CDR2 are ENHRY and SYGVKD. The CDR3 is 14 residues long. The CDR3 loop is CAISPSGNFYEQYF. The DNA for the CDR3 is TGTGCCATCAGTCCCAGCGGGAACTTTTACGAGCAGTACTTC.

The CDR3 spells CASSTTYRNQPQHF. In DNA form, the CDR3 reads TGTGCCAGCAGTACTACATATCGCAATCAGCCCCAGCATTTT. This rearrangement joins TRBV28 to TRBJ1-5, with D uncertain. The CDR3 contains 14 residues. Germline V gene lookup returns CDR1 MDHEN and CDR2 SYDVKM. V was cut by 5 bases and J by 2 bases, with 10 bases left in between. Full variable domain (rest looked up from reference TRBV28 and TRBJ1-5): DVKVTQSSRYLVKRTGEKVFLECVQDMDHENMFWYRQDPGLGLRLIYFSYDVKMKEKGDIPEGYSVSREKKERFSLILESASTNQTSMYLCASSTTYRNQPQHFGDGTRLSIL.